Below, 11 T cell receptor beta chains from the same sample are listed, as sequenced in a study of T-cell reconstitution after alpha-beta-depleted transplantation in children. Preparing the TCRbeta library involved the use of unique molecular identifiers. TCRdb called the PCR reads again in MiXCR, with one record for every CDR3 protein. In the table there are 500,000 to 650,000 distinct CDR3 sequences, around 13% of which are singletons. The material sequenced was PBMCs, mostly from graft donor cells, taken 360 days after TCRalphabeta/CD19-depleted stem cell transplant. The receptors shown here come from a male patient younger than 18 who had a stem cell transplant for acute myeloid leukemia, so the T cells may come from the graft donor.

This clonotype was counted only a few times. The chain is built from TRBV7-9 and TRBJ2-7; 12 bases map to TRBD2. The CDR3 runs 16 residues. V lost 5 bases to trimming and J lost 5 bases; unmatched junction nucleotides: 10. In germline, CDR1 is SEHNR, CDR2 FQNEAQ (reference sequence). Here the CDR3 reads CASSRPTSGSFDEQYF. The CDR3 nucleotides are TGTGCCAGCAGCCGCCCGACTAGCGGGAGTTTCGACGAGCAGTACTTC.

The gene calls are TRBV11-3 and TRBJ2-1; 9 bases line up with TRBD2. After removal of 4 bases from V and 5 bases from J, the junction contained 15 bases not matched to a gene. The V gene's germline CDR1 is SGHNT and CDR2 YENEEA. The CDR3 consists of 18 residues. The CDR3 nucleotides read TGTGCCAGCAGCTCCCGCCTTATTAGCGGGAGAAACGACAATGAGCAGTTCTTC. Its translation: CASSSRLISGRNDNEQFF.

This clonotype was seen a handful of times. This rearrangement joins TRBV20-1 to TRBJ2-3, with D perhaps TRBD2 (5 bases). Germline CDR1 and CDR2: DFQATT and SNEGSKA (reference sequence). Deletions cut 7 bases from V and 0 bases from J, with 17 bases between. The CDR3 extends over 15 amino acids. This CDR3 is CSDCAHSVSTDTQYF. CDR3 nucleotides: TGCAGTGACTGTGCTCATAGCGTTAGCACAGATACGCAGTATTTT.

The V call is TRBV7-2, the J call TRBJ2-3, with D unclear. CDR3 length: 17 residues. The germline gives CDR1 SGHTA, CDR2 FQGNSA. The V end was cut by 1 base, the J end by 2 bases, with 16 bases between. CDR3 sequence reads: CASSLVRPRLTTDTQYF. The DNA of the CDR3 is TGTGCCAGCAGCTTAGTTCGGCCCAGACTTACCACAGATACGCAGTATTTT.

In this sample, this clonotype turned up many times. V gene TRBV12-3 or TRBV12-4 combines with J gene TRBJ2-7; no clear D. The V gene lost 3 bases and the J gene lost 4 bases, with 7 bases spanning the gap. The CDR3 spans 12 residues. CDR3 in DNA: TGTGCCAGCAGTTTTGGCGATTACGAGCAGTACTTC. Translated, it gives CASSFGDYEQYF.

The J gene is TRBJ1-1, the V gene TRBV27, with unresolved D. V was clipped by 6 bases and J by 0 bases, with 14 bases between them. The length of the CDR3 is 15 residues. Germline V gives CDR1 MNHEY, CDR2 SMNVEV (reference sequence). The CDR3 loop is CASRPRPYVNTEAFF. The CDR3 nucleotides are TGTGCCAGCAGACCCCGACCCTACGTGAACACTGAAGCTTTCTTT.

The chain couples TRBV7-2 to TRBJ1-2, with 12 bases fitting TRBD1. Trimming took 2 bases from V and 9 from J; bases not matched to a gene: 4. From germline, CDR1 is SGHTA and CDR2 FQGNSA. This CDR3 is 14 amino acids long. The CDR3 reads CASSLRDRGRSYTF. The DNA for the CDR3 is TGTGCCAGCAGCTTAAGGGACAGGGGGCGAAGCTACACCTTC.

This clonotype was found a few times. V is TRBV20-1 and J is TRBJ2-5, with 7 bases matching TRBD1. The CDR3 has 13 amino acids. Germline V CDR1 and CDR2: DFQATT, SNEGSKA (reference sequence). V gave up 6 bases and J gave up 3 bases; unmatched junction bases: 7. The chain's CDR3 is CSAPTGTEETQYF. DNA for the CDR3: TGCAGTGCGCCAACCGGGACAGAAGAGACCCAGTACTTC.

This clonotype has more than one count but fewer than ten. The V and J genes are TRBV6-5 and TRBJ1-1; 7 positions match TRBD1. The germline CDR1 and CDR2 sequences are MNHEY and SVGAGI. This CDR3 contains 15 residues. Unmatched junction bases numbered 8, after V lost 4 bases and J lost 3 bases. CDR3 bases: TGTGCCAGCAGTTCGACGTCCAGGGGGGACACTGAAGCTTTCTTT. Its protein product is CASSSTSRGDTEAFF.

This clonotype was found a few times. This sequence joins TRBV27 and TRBJ2-1, with TRBD2 matching 7 bases. CDR1 is MNHEY, CDR2 SMNVEV, per germline (reference sequence). The junction had 8 bases not matched to a gene; V was cut back by 4 bases and J by 2 bases. The CDR3 has 16 amino acids. The CDR3, as DNA: TGTGCCAGCAGTTCCCTGACTAGCCGAACCTACAATGAGCAGTTCTTC. Translation: CASSSLTSRTYNEQFF.

This clonotype was seen a single time. V gene TRBV20-1 combines with J gene TRBJ2-7, with D tentatively TRBD1 or TRBD2 (5 bases each). CDR3 length: 18 residues. V was clipped by 0 bases and J by 2 bases, with 23 bases between them. Germline V gives CDR1 DFQATT, CDR2 SNEGSKA (reference sequence). Here the CDR3 DNA reads TGCAGTGCTAGAGAATTTTGGGGTAGGCCCCCGGGACCCTACGAGCAGTACTTC. Translated, it gives CSAREFWGRPPGPYEQYF.